The source of this T cell receptor beta chain is a study of T-cell memory formation after mild COVID-19. TCRdb called the 5' RACE reads again in MiXCR, with one record for every CDR3 protein. Seen here are approximately 240,000 distinct CDR3 sequences, 16% observed once, and the top ten hold approximately 3.5%. As concerns this clonotype: The antigen is undetermined.

Broader study findings: Cross-reactive memory appears to have joined, as suggested by some responding clones showing up in pre-infection memory.

The CDR3 has 15 residues. V was clipped by 5 bases and J by 4 bases, with 16 bases between them. Germline CDR1 is MGHRA and CDR2 is YSYEKL. The V gene is TRBV4-1, the J gene TRBJ2-3, with a possible D match to TRBD1 (7 bases). The source of this sequence is a man aged 18 to 30 who had mild COVID-19 (a few samples of this study predate the infection). Cell type and time point are not known. The sequencing sample was made of PBMCs or a T cell subset sorted from them (not recorded which). CDR3 coding DNA: TGCGCCAGCAGCTTTAATAGCAGGGGGGCAGATACGCAGTATTTT. It translates to CASSFNSRGADTQYF.